The present TCR beta chain was sequenced within a study of T cell responses to AZD1222 COVID-19 vaccine. Study-level background: Both about-4-week and about-12-week second-dose recipients were combined. Study results and caveats: Just a handful of people given AZD1222 tested seropositive at baseline. In a largely white British group with more females than males, clonal diversity was possibly underestimated. Without day 14 samples, only post-peak T cell repertoires were studied.

Of note for this clone: Its target is not known.

Germline CDR1 is LNHDA and CDR2 is SQIVND (reference sequence). Trimming removed 5 bases from V and 0 bases from J, with 10 bases in between. CDR3 length: 14 amino acids. Only in-frame clones appear in the TCRdb table, and some are missing; sequencing was by immunoSEQ multiplex PCR. The sample has about 150,000 clones, approximately 85% seen once. The chain is built from TRBV19 and TRBJ1-1; D unresolved. The sequenced sample was peripheral blood, obtained on day 0 of AZD1222 vaccination. The TCR originated in an adult in good health. The CDR3 DNA is TGTGCCAGTAGTCAAAGCGGGGTGAACACTGAAGCTTTCTTT. Encoded protein: CASSQSGVNTEAFF.